The T cell receptor beta chain under discussion was sequenced for a study of cytomegalovirus exposure and HLA in healthy donors. PCR employed 60 Vbeta and 13 Jbeta primers. Profiled with immunoSEQ multiplex PCR; TCRdb holds only in-frame clones, not every one. This table has some 120,000 clones, around 72% appearing once. Study-level results: Listed as cytomegalovirus-associated were around 160 TCR beta chains. When a later analysis compared HLA-associated TCR beta chains with equally common others, the HLA-associated chains turned out to be more clonally expanded and to have lower generation probabilities.

As regards this clone: The antigen is undetermined.

Trimming left V 4 bases short and J 5 bases short, with 18 bases between. Germline V gives CDR1 MDHEN, CDR2 SYDVKM. There are 16 residues in the CDR3. V usage is TRBV28 and J usage is TRBJ1-5; D unclear. The sequence was collected from a man aged 25-45 years in good health and CMV-seronegative. The specimen sequenced was PBMCs. For the CDR3, the DNA is TGTGCCAGCAGTTATTATTCGGGAATTACTCATCAGCCCCAGCATTTT. Translating gives CASSYYSGITHQPQHF.